Given below is one T cell receptor beta chain in context. What it binds is unknown. The source of the sample is a study of cytomegalovirus exposure and HLA in healthy donors. Regarding the study as a whole: In vitro confirmation showed three CMV-associated chains to be CMV antigen specific. Overall, about 160 TCR beta chains were annotated as cytomegalovirus-associated. Rare TCR sequences dominated, though some public TCRs recurred in many donors.

Repertoires were generated with immunoSEQ multiplex PCR, while TCRdb's copy carries only in-frame clones and drops some. In the table there are under 250,000 clones, approximately 87% of which are singletons. This CDR3 region has 12 residues. Germline V gene lookup returns CDR1 SNHLY and CDR2 FYNNEI. Trimming took off 6 bases at V and 5 bases at J, with 8 bases between the two ends. V gene TRBV2 combines with J gene TRBJ2-1; D ambiguous. The material sequenced was PBMCs. The TCR comes from a man younger than 35 in good health and CMV-seronegative. The CDR3 loop reads CASSLADNEQFF. CDR3 sequence (DNA): TGTGCCAGCAGCCTGGCTGACAATGAGCAGTTCTTC.